This entry concerns a single TCR beta chain. Its antigen is still unknown. No clone much larger than this one lies a single base away; base qualities are absent. The immunoSEQ Assay, a bias-controlled multiplex PCR, was used to amplify TCRbeta CDR3 regions from genomic DNA. In the paper's pipeline: Within the assay, amplification of reference gene primers was used to estimate how many nucleated cells each sample contained. Sequence reads were collapsed and filtered to measure the absolute abundance of every unique TCRbeta CDR3 rearrangement. For each sample, productive Simpson clonality was calculated by taking the square root of Simpson's diversity index across productive rearrangements. The table comes from immuneACCESS by way of TCRdb, which keeps in-frame sequences with V and J called. Part of the clones is missing from these tables; in studies checked, under half for an unresolved V gene and the rest for unknown reasons. The D gene and trimming were derived from the DNA, and the V and J assignments and clone size from that table. Counted in this sample were about 360,000 clones; 70% to 90% of them appeared once. The top ten clonotypes cover under 1.5% of the sample.

The CDR3 holds 14 amino acids from the cysteine to the phenylalanine. Left in the record is the CDR3 DNA by itself, 42 bases read in frame from the first base. The germline V end is reduced by 6 bases and the J end by 4 bases; junction bases left unmatched: 5. The germline V gene provides CDR1 MNHEY and CDR2 SVGAGI. The sample comes from a study of blood T cell repertoires in COVID-19 (TCRdb year 2020). A note on the overall study: Samples from collaborators originated in the United States, Italy and Spain and spanned both the acute and convalescent phases of COVID-19. The material from the prospective study consisted of cDNA or gDNA derived from T cells, B-cell-depleted T cells, or PBMCs. Deeply sampled blood TCRbeta repertoires from subjects exposed to, actively infected with, or recovered from COVID-19 were included in the dataset. A freely available public database, intended as a resource for researchers studying the immune response to SARS-CoV-2, is where the repertoires were released. Samples came from the ongoing ImmuneRACE study (first 160 participants) plus 1,254 subjects from 6 global collaborators. Nearly every sample came with metadata listing a de-identified subject ID, COVID-19 status, age in years and sex. Where available, HLA class I and class II types were taken from metadata supplied by the sample provider and were not determined by assay-based typing. Results and caveats for the whole study, not just this receptor: The quantity of clinical and demographic metadata differed by source and by participant and was supplied without curation.

In the prospective study, participants were 18 to 89 years old, resided in 25 or so geographic areas of the United States, and were enrolled through a virtual design. In the prospective study, participants were assigned to cohorts based on the clinical history participants reported in a screening survey and a study questionnaire. ImmuneRACE Cohort 3 recovered participants were defined by two consecutive negative NP/OP PCR tests, healthcare professional clearance, or symptom resolution. Each participant in the prospective study had whole blood, serum and a nasopharyngeal or oropharyngeal swab collected by mobile phlebotomists. Over a roughly two-month period, participants in the prospective study had the option of providing additional blood draws and questionnaires. Blood samples from the prospective study were shipped frozen or at room temperature prior to DNA extraction.

The sample was PBMCs or T cells enriched from blood (not recorded which). This TCR came from a man aged 25-45 years who had recovered from COVID-19. The chain couples TRBV6-5 to TRBJ2-5; TRBD2 agrees with 10 junctional bases. The CDR3 in this case is CASRPGLASETQYF. In nucleotides, the sequence is TGTGCCAGCAGGCCGGGACTAGCGTCAGAGACCCAGTACTTC.